The subject of this entry is one T cell receptor beta chain. What antigen it recognizes has not been identified. Base qualities are not provided; no much larger clone lies one nucleotide away. Whole blood was collected in K2EDTA tubes by collaborating institutions according to the institutions' own protocols. For TCRbeta analysis, collaborators shipped samples in one of three forms: frozen whole blood, isolated PBMCs, or DNA extracted from either of those sample types. The data were taken from a study of blood T cell repertoires in COVID-19 (TCRdb year 2020). About the full investigation: Collaborator samples came from the United States, Italy and Spain and covered acute and convalescent phases of COVID-19. The samples were drawn from the first 160 participants of the ongoing ImmuneRACE study and from 1,254 subjects provided by 6 global collaborators. HLA class I and class II types, where available, came from metadata supplied by the sample provider rather than from assay-based typing. The sample metadata nearly always contained a de-identified subject ID, COVID-19 status, age in years and sex. The material from the prospective study consisted of cDNA or gDNA derived from T cells, B-cell-depleted T cells, or PBMCs. The repertoires were made available in a free public database intended to serve as a resource for research on the immune response to SARS-CoV-2. Deeply sampled blood TCRbeta repertoires from subjects exposed to, actively infected with, or recovered from COVID-19 were included in the dataset. General study outcomes and caveats: The amount of clinical and demographic metadata varied by source and participant and was provided uncurated.

TCRbeta CDR3 regions were amplified from genomic DNA by means of the immunoSEQ Assay, a bias-controlled multiplex PCR. The source study handled its data this way. The number of nucleated cells in each sample was estimated from the amplification of reference gene primers within the assay. To quantify the absolute abundance of each unique TCRbeta CDR3 rearrangement, sequence reads were collapsed and filtered. For each sample, productive Simpson clonality was calculated as the square root of Simpson's diversity index over productive rearrangements. TCRdb re-hosts the immuneACCESS table, in-frame sequences only. Its copies lack some clones; in the studies checked, an unresolved V gene accounts for under half of them, and the cause for the rest is not known. V and J calls and clone size are copied from that table; D and trimming were computed from the DNA. This sample comprises some 140,000 clones, 87% of them detected only once. The ten largest clonotypes hold over 2% of the sample.

Specimen: peripheral blood. The TCR sequence derives from a man in his fifties with active COVID-19.

The nucleotide sequence is TGTGCCAGCAGCTCTTCAGCGGGGGGGATCACAGATACGCAGTATTTT. Its protein reads: CASSSSAGGITDTQYF. The sequence joins TRBV11-2 to TRBJ2-3, with 10 junctional bases fitting TRBD2. V is pruned by 4 bases and J by 2 bases, leaving 6 bases of the junction without a gene match. The germline V gene sets CDR1 to SGHAT and CDR2 to FQNNGV. The CDR3 sequence holds 16 residues, the cysteine and phenylalanine included. Only the CDR3 region is kept as DNA, spanning 48 bases read in frame from base 1.